This T cell receptor beta chain was obtained from a study of T cell repertoires in cytomegalovirus infection. Points from the study as a whole: CMV carriers with the relevant HLA were identified by cumulative public TCR beta family frequency.

This clonotype came up a few times. No antigen is known for it. Trimming removed 7 bases at V and 10 bases at J, with 10 bases between. This CDR3 is 10 amino acids long. Germline V lookup: CDR1 MNHNS, CDR2 SASEGT. TCRdb re-analysed the reads in MiXCR, keeping a single row per CDR3 protein. The sample holds approximately 700,000 distinct CDR3 sequences, approximately 34% seen once. The clonotype comes from a human donor in good health (CMV status not recorded). Some clones in this sample may be carry-over from other donors' samples. Sample: PBMCs. V usage is TRBV6-1 and J usage is TRBJ1-1; the D is unclear. The CDR3 is CASNSKGAFF. The CDR3 region has the DNA TGTGCCAGCAATTCCAAGGGAGCTTTCTTT.